The 23 T cell receptor beta chains below come from one sample, sequenced in a study of blood T cell repertoires in COVID-19. Assay used: immunoSEQ multiplex PCR; TCRdb lists only in-frame clones, some missing. The sample holds 200,000 or so clones; approximately 84% are singletons and the top ten take approximately 7.9%. The sequencing input was PBMCs or T cells enriched from blood (not recorded which). Receptors originate from a man aged 40-49 years who had recovered from COVID-19.

This clone was seen repeatedly, ten times or more. The rearrangement joins TRBV7-9 to TRBJ2-2; D is ambiguous. The germline V gene has CDR1 SEHNR and CDR2 FQNEAQ (reference sequence). CDR3 length: 14 amino acids. Trimming shortened V by 0 bases and J by 6 bases, and 8 bases separated the two germline ends. The CDR3 protein is CASSLAGSPGELFF. The DNA of the CDR3 is TGTGCCAGCAGCTTAGCCGGGTCACCCGGGGAGCTGTTTTTT.

This clone appeared once. This chain uses TRBV6-2 or TRBV6-3 with TRBJ2-7; D is unresolved. This CDR3 has 14 residues. Germline CDR1 is MNHEY and CDR2 is SVGEGT. Trimming cost V 3 bases and J 0 bases, with 9 bases left between them. CDR3 protein: CASSYKEFSYEQYF. The CDR3 DNA follows: TGTGCCAGCAGTTATAAAGAGTTCTCCTACGAGCAGTACTTC.

The chain is built from TRBV4-1 and TRBJ1-1; D not resolved. The CDR3 is 19 residues long. Germline V gives CDR1 MGHRA, CDR2 YSYEKL. With 1 base removed from V and 2 bases from J, the gap between germline ends came to 23 bases. As DNA, the CDR3 is TGCGCCAGCAGCCAAGTTCTCAAAAAGCGGGCGCACGGAAACACTGAAGCTTTCTTT. Encoded protein: CASSQVLKKRAHGNTEAFF.

The CDR3 here is CASSTDSGVASYNEQFF. The DNA for the CDR3 is TGTGCCAGCTCCACCGATAGCGGGGTCGCTTCCTACAATGAGCAGTTCTTC. The V gene is TRBV27, the J gene TRBJ2-1; the match to TRBD2 covers 8 bases. V lost 8 bases to trimming and J lost 1 base; unmatched junction nucleotides: 13. This CDR3 has 17 amino acids. Germline V gene lookup returns CDR1 MNHEY and CDR2 SMNVEV (reference sequence).

This rearrangement joins TRBV28 to TRBJ1-1, with D maybe TRBD1 (6 bases). CDR3 size: 15 residues. From germline, CDR1 is MDHEN and CDR2 SYDVKM. The V end lost 2 bases, the J end lost 6 bases, and 16 bases lay between the germline ends. This CDR3 is CASSLGGAGISEAFF. DNA of the CDR3: TGTGCCAGCAGTTTAGGGGGGGCGGGCATCTCTGAAGCTTTCTTT.

V usage is TRBV6-5 and J usage is TRBJ2-7; TRBD1 is a possible D gene (5 bases). The length of the CDR3 is 14 residues. Trimming stripped 6 bases from V and 1 base from J, with 13 bases between. Germline V lookup: CDR1 MNHEY, CDR2 SVGAGI. CDR3 loop: CASRQGLTSYEQYF. The CDR3 DNA is TGTGCCAGCAGGCAGGGTCTTACGTCCTACGAGCAGTACTTC.

V usage is TRBV5-1 and J usage is TRBJ2-7; D not certain. Germline-derived CDR1 and CDR2 are SGHRS and YFSETQ. Trimming pared 0 bases from V and 3 bases from J, leaving 10 bases between. The CDR3 is made up of 14 amino acids. The CDR3 region has the DNA TGCGCCAGCAGCTTGGCGCCCTCGGGCTACGAGCAGTACTTC. Encoded protein: CASSLAPSGYEQYF.

The chain links TRBV27 to TRBJ1-5; no reliable D call. Trimming removed 4 bases from V and 3 bases from J, with 10 bases in between. The CDR3 spans 14 residues. Germline CDR1 reads MNHEY; CDR2 reads SMNVEV (reference sequence). This CDR3 reads CASSYNSLNQPQHF. The CDR3 DNA is TGTGCCAGCAGTTATAATAGCCTCAATCAGCCCCAGCATTTT.

Remarks on this clone: Compared with germline, one end of the junction differs, possibly owing to a read error. This chain joins TRBV7-9 and TRBJ1-2; D remains unclear. The CDR3 covers 14 residues. Germline assignment: CDR1 SEHNR and CDR2 FQNEAQ (reference sequence). DNA of the CDR3: TGTGCCAGCAGCCTAGCTTCGGACTCTGGGGGCTACACCTTC. It yields the protein CASSLASDSGGYTF.

The chain links TRBV5-1 to TRBJ2-7; D remains unclear. Trimming removed 6 bases from V and 6 bases from J, with 13 bases in between. The CDR3 is 12 residues long. CDR1 SGHRS and CDR2 YFSETQ come from the germline V gene. The CDR3 is CASTNPVGEQYF. In DNA, the CDR3 is TGCGCCAGCACCAACCCGGTTGGCGAGCAGTACTTC. The full variable domain, with the rest looked up from reference TRBV5-1 and TRBJ2-7, is KAGVTQTPRYLIKTRGQQVTLSCSPISGHRSVSWYQQTPGQGLQFLFEYFSETQRNKGNFPGRFSGRQFSNSRSEMNVSTLELGDSALYLCASTNPVGEQYFGPGTRLTVT.

The chain has TRBV7-2 and TRBJ1-2; D remains ambiguous. This CDR3 region has 18 residues. CDR1 and CDR2 from the germline V gene are SGHTA and FQGNSA. The germline V and J ends were trimmed by 1 base and 1 base, with 19 bases remaining between them. CDR3 region: CASSLGRFGSEDNYGYTF. For the CDR3, the DNA is TGTGCCAGCAGCTTAGGTCGGTTCGGGTCGGAAGATAACTATGGCTACACCTTC. The variable domain in full, completed from reference TRBV7-2 and TRBJ1-2, reads GAGVSQSPSNKVTEKGKDVELRCDPISGHTALYWYRQSLGQGLEFLIYFQGNSAPDKSGLPSDRFSAERTGGSVSTLTIQRTQQEDSAVYLCASSLGRFGSEDNYGYTFGSGTRLTVV.

This chain links TRBV4-1 with TRBJ1-2; 11 nucleotides match TRBD1. With V trimmed by 6 bases and J by 0 bases, 6 bases remained unmatched. The CDR3 extends over 16 amino acids. Looked up from germline, CDR1 is MGHRA and CDR2 is YSYEKL. The CDR3 sequence is CASRSPGQGANYGYTF. In DNA form, the CDR3 reads TGCGCCAGCAGATCACCGGGACAGGGGGCTAACTATGGCTACACCTTC.

V and J are TRBV7-9 and TRBJ2-7; TRBD1 aligns across 7 bases. The germline V gene encodes CDR1 SEHNR and CDR2 FQNEAQ (reference sequence). The CDR3 totals 14 residues. The V gene end was trimmed by 5 bases and the J gene end by 2 bases; junction bases not matched to a gene: 6. In DNA form, the CDR3 reads TGTGCCAGCAGCCCGGTGACAGGGACCTACGAGCAGTACTTC. As protein: CASSPVTGTYEQYF.

This rearrangement joins TRBV5-1 to TRBJ1-4; TRBD1 agrees at 7 bases. Per germline, CDR1 SGHRS and CDR2 YFSETQ. The ends lost 0 bases at V and 8 bases at J; junction bases unmatched: 7. CDR3 length: 15 residues. CDR3 amino acids: CASSLEQGREEKLFF. Written as DNA, the CDR3 is TGCGCCAGCAGCTTGGAACAGGGGAGAGAGGAAAAACTGTTTTTT.

The chain carries TRBV19 and TRBJ1-2; the match to TRBD1 covers 7 bases. The germline CDR1 and CDR2 sequences are LNHDA and SQIVND (reference sequence). The length of the CDR3 is 15 residues. V was clipped by 7 bases and J by 6 bases; unmatched bases: 14. The CDR3 DNA reads TGTGCCAGTAAGGAACAGGGGTATCTATTAGATGGCTACACCTTC. Amino acid sequence: CASKEQGYLLDGYTF.

The V gene is TRBV19, the J gene TRBJ2-3; 12 bases line up with TRBD2. The CDR3 runs 15 residues. Germline CDR1 LNHDA, CDR2 SQIVND (reference sequence). With V trimmed by 7 bases and J by 1 base, 3 bases remained unmatched. CDR3 loop: CASKASGGGTDTQYF. Here the CDR3 DNA reads TGTGCCAGTAAGGCTAGCGGGGGGGGCACAGATACGCAGTATTTT.

The CDR3 DNA sequence: TGTGCCAGCAGTTTAGGGTATACAGGGGGTTATGGCTACACCTTC. Translating gives CASSLGYTGGYGYTF. The V call is TRBV27, the J call TRBJ1-2, with 8 bases lining up with TRBD1. V lost 2 bases to trimming and J lost 5 bases; unmatched junction nucleotides: 7. Looked up from germline, CDR1 is MNHEY and CDR2 is SMNVEV (reference sequence). The CDR3 is made up of 15 amino acids.

For the CDR3, the DNA is TGTGCCAGCAGCCGGACTTTTAGCTCCTACAATGAGCAGTTCTTC. Its translation is CASSRTFSSYNEQFF. The chain is built from TRBV7-3 and TRBJ2-1; D is possibly TRBD2 (5 bases). This CDR3 has 15 amino acids. V was trimmed by 5 bases and J by 0 bases, leaving 11 bases between them. Germline CDR1 and CDR2: SGHTA and FQGTGA.

The chain employs TRBV9 and TRBJ1-2, with D perhaps matching TRBD1 (5 bases). V lost 6 bases, J lost 8 bases, and 14 bases lay in between. This CDR3 spans 12 amino acids. Looked up from germline, CDR1 is SGDLS and CDR2 is YYNGEE. Here the CDR3 DNA reads TGTGCCAGCAACTCAGGGTCTGGCGGCTACACCTTC. Amino acid sequence: CASNSGSGGYTF.

This rearrangement joins TRBV11-1 to TRBJ2-1, with D tentatively TRBD1 (5 bases). The germline V gene has CDR1 SGHAT and CDR2 FQDESV (reference sequence). The CDR3 spans 13 residues. The V and J ends lost 6 bases and 7 bases respectively, with 13 bases between them. The CDR3 DNA sequence: TGTGCCAGCAGAGCTGGGGCAGGGAATGAGCAGTTCTTC. This encodes CASRAGAGNEQFF.

V and J are TRBV6-5 and TRBJ1-6; the D gene is possibly TRBD1 (5 bases). Germline V CDR1 and CDR2: MNHEY, SVGAGI. The CDR3 has 14 residues. V was trimmed by 2 bases and J by 5 bases, leaving 7 bases between them. The CDR3 spells CASSYGANNSPLHF. CDR3 nucleotides: TGTGCCAGCAGTTACGGGGCTAATAATTCACCCCTCCACTTT.

The chain combines TRBV5-4 with TRBJ2-1; perhaps TRBD1 as D (6 bases). Trimming pared 3 bases from V and 8 bases from J, leaving 15 bases between. This CDR3 is built from 14 residues. From germline, CDR1 is SGHNT and CDR2 YYREEE (reference sequence). CDR3 sequence reads: CASSSAGVSDEQFF. The DNA for the CDR3 is TGTGCCAGCAGCTCGGCAGGGGTTAGCGATGAGCAGTTCTTC.

The V call is TRBV6-5, the J call TRBJ1-5, with 8 positions matching TRBD1. This CDR3 is 13 amino acids long. V shed 6 bases and J 8 bases; nucleotides not matched to a gene: 6. CDR1 is MNHEY, CDR2 SVGAGI, per germline. This CDR3 is CASRDRAREPQHF. DNA of the CDR3: TGTGCCAGCAGGGACAGGGCACGGGAGCCCCAGCATTTT.